Below, 13 T cell receptor beta chains from the same sample are listed, as sequenced in a study of shared T cell receptors in the human thymus (dated by TCRdb to the early 2020s). The protocol used for the library was the immunoSEQ multiplex PCR assay. TCRdb re-hosts the immuneACCESS table, in-frame sequences only. Its copies lack some clones; in the studies checked, an unresolved V gene accounts for under half of them, and the cause for the rest is not known. Here the sample has about 610,000 clones; approximately 90% occur a single time. 0.0095% to 0.011% of the sample comes from the top ten. This same sample was also part of a study on human thymus T cells.

The sample was thymocytes. The receptors were gathered from a boy under three years old with a congenital heart defect. Donor details come from another sample of the same person, matched by shared clones.

The chain links TRBV19 to TRBJ1-1, with a possible D match to TRBD1 (5 bases). The CDR3 runs 16 residues. From germline, CDR1 is LNHDA and CDR2 SQIVND (reference sequence). V shed 5 bases and J shed 6 bases, with 22 bases lying between them. CDR3: CASSSAGGNLVAEAFF. For the CDR3, the DNA is TGTGCCAGTAGTTCCGCTGGGGGGAACCTTGTCGCTGAAGCTTTCTTT. The full variable domain, completed using reference TRBV19 and TRBJ1-1, is DGGITQSPKYLFRKEGQNVTLSCEQNLNHDAMYWYRQDPGQGLRLIYYSQIVNDFQKGDIAEGYSVSREKKESFPLTVTSAQKNPTAFYLCASSSAGGNLVAEAFFGQGTRLTVV.

The chain couples TRBV4-3 to TRBJ2-1; tentatively, D is TRBD1 (5 bases). V gave up 3 bases and J gave up 4 bases, with 16 bases separating them. The length of the CDR3 is 16 residues. Germline V gives CDR1 LGHNA, CDR2 YSLEER. CDR3 region: CASSQEKDKEYNEQFF. The CDR3 DNA sequence: TGCGCCAGCAGCCAGGAAAAGGACAAGGAATACAATGAGCAGTTCTTC.

The chain carries TRBV19 and TRBJ1-2; D is possibly TRBD1 (6 bases). Per the germline V gene, CDR1 is LNHDA and CDR2 is SQIVND (reference sequence). The germline V and J ends were trimmed by 7 bases and 2 bases, with 11 bases remaining between them. The CDR3 is 13 amino acids. The CDR3 bases are TGTGCCAGTAAGAGACAGGCGAACTATGGCTACACCTTC. It translates to CASKRQANYGYTF. The whole variable domain, filled in from reference TRBV19 and TRBJ1-2, reads DGGITQSPKYLFRKEGQNVTLSCEQNLNHDAMYWYRQDPGQGLRLIYYSQIVNDFQKGDIAEGYSVSREKKESFPLTVTSAQKNPTAFYLCASKRQANYGYTFGSGTRLTVV.

The chain has TRBV11-3 and TRBJ1-2, with D possibly TRBD1 on 5 matching bases. Germline-derived CDR1 and CDR2 are SGHNT and YENEEA. The CDR3 runs to 15 residues. Trimming removed 5 bases at V and 4 bases at J, with 17 bases between. CDR3: CASSLRTPGGYGYTF. The DNA of the CDR3 is TGTGCCAGCAGCCTACGGACACCCGGGGGCTATGGCTACACCTTC. The whole variable domain, remainder taken from reference TRBV11-3 and TRBJ1-2, is EAGVVQSPRYKIIEKKQPVAFWCNPISGHNTLYWYLQNLGQGPELLIRYENEEAVDDSQLPKDRFSAERLKGVDSTLKIQPAELGDSAVYLCASSLRTPGGYGYTFGSGTRLTVV.

This clone has just a few counts. CDR3 loop: CASSQGTGGNEQFF. CDR3 in DNA: TGTGCCAGCAGCCAGGGGACAGGCGGGAATGAGCAGTTCTTC. This chain joins TRBV14 and TRBJ2-1; 8 bases map to TRBD1. This CDR3 region has 14 residues. The germline V gene encodes CDR1 SGHDN and CDR2 FVKESK. V was clipped by 3 bases and J by 7 bases; unmatched bases: 5.

The J gene is TRBJ2-7, the V gene TRBV10-1; 8 nucleotides agree with TRBD1. Germline lookup yields CDR1 WNHNN and CDR2 SYGVQD (reference sequence). CDR3 length: 16 residues. Unmatched junction bases numbered 9, after V lost 4 bases and J lost 1 base. The chain's CDR3 is CASSGRTGNWSYEQYF. The CDR3 DNA is TGCGCCAGCAGTGGGAGGACAGGGAATTGGTCCTACGAGCAGTACTTC.

The chain combines TRBV9 with TRBJ2-5; weak D call: TRBD1 (7 bases). The CDR3 has 16 residues. Germline V gene data show CDR1 as SGDLS and CDR2 as YYNGEE. V lost 4 bases and J 5 bases, leaving 21 bases between the germline ends. CDR3 sequence (DNA): TGTGCCAGCAGCACAGGGGCGGGACTTCTCTGCGAGACCCAGTACTTC. It encodes CASSTGAGLLCETQYF.

The genes are TRBV18 and TRBJ2-7; 10 bases match TRBD2. Germline CDR1 KGHSH, CDR2 LQKENI. This CDR3 is built from 16 residues. Unmatched junction bases numbered 11, after V lost 2 bases and J lost 7 bases. CDR3 region: CASSPSPWTSGMEQYF. For the CDR3, the DNA is TGTGCCAGCTCACCATCCCCATGGACTAGCGGCATGGAGCAGTACTTC.

V is TRBV29-1 and J is TRBJ2-5; a possible D gene is TRBD1 (7 bases). Germline CDR1 SQVTM, CDR2 ANQGSEA. Trimming removed 7 bases at V and 5 bases at J, with 14 bases between. The CDR3 is 12 residues long. This chain's CDR3 is CSARRGRETQYF. The CDR3 DNA reads as TGCAGCGCACGCAGGGGGAGGGAGACCCAGTACTTC.

The chain employs TRBV27 and TRBJ2-3; 7 positions match TRBD2. The V gene's germline CDR1 is MNHEY and CDR2 SMNVEV (reference sequence). The CDR3 has 17 residues. V shed 2 bases and J 2 bases; nucleotides not matched to a gene: 10. DNA for the CDR3: TGTGCCAGCAGTTTACCCGGGGACGGGAGGACCACAGATACGCAGTATTTT. This encodes CASSLPGDGRTTDTQYF.

V and J are TRBV7-9 and TRBJ2-3; 15 nucleotides match TRBD2. Trimming took 0 bases from V and 6 from J; bases not matched to a gene: 1. This CDR3 contains 16 residues. Per the germline V gene, CDR1 is SEHNR and CDR2 is FQNEAQ (reference sequence). CDR3 loop: CASSLAGLAGGDTQYF. CDR3 DNA sequence: TGTGCCAGCAGCTTAGCCGGACTAGCGGGAGGGGATACGCAGTATTTT.

A few counts support this clone. The genes are TRBV7-9 and TRBJ1-2; 7 bases fit TRBD1. J was trimmed by 4 bases and V by 8 bases; bases with no gene match: 10. The CDR3 sequence is 14 residues long. CDR1 SEHNR and CDR2 FQNEAQ come from the germline V gene (reference sequence). Written as DNA, the CDR3 is TGTGCCAGCCCCCTCCGCCAGGGGGTCTATGGCTACACCTTC. Translating gives CASPLRQGVYGYTF.

In its sample, this clone was seen once. This chain connects TRBV7-2 to TRBJ2-7, with 9 bases identical to TRBD2. CDR3 size: 17 residues. CDR1 is SGHTA and CDR2 is FQGNSA in the germline V gene. J lost 1 base, V lost 5 bases, and 12 bases had no gene match. The CDR3 protein is CASSPSQLAGLSYEQYF. CDR3 coding DNA: TGTGCCAGCAGCCCCTCCCAACTAGCGGGCCTATCCTACGAGCAGTACTTC.